The source of this TCR beta chain is a study of T cell responses to AZD1222 COVID-19 vaccine. V lost 5 bases to trimming and J lost 3 bases, with 13 bases between them. CDR1 is LNHDA, CDR2 SQIVND, per germline (reference sequence). The length of the CDR3 is 14 residues. Sequencing was performed with immunoSEQ multiplex PCR; in TCRdb, only in-frame clones are kept and a portion is missing. The sample records about 150,000 clones, roughly 93% being singletons. The J gene is TRBJ1-1, the V gene TRBV19; D is perhaps TRBD1 (5 bases). Sequencing was performed on peripheral blood, taken 28 days after the second AZD1222 dose. The sequence was obtained from an adult who received the AZD1222 COVID-19 vaccine. CDR3 DNA: TGTGCCAGTAGTCCTTTGTTCAGGGACACTGAAGCTTTCTTT. Translation: CASSPLFRDTEAFF.